The 9 T cell receptor beta chains presented below share a single source sample, sequenced in a study of human T cells and chemical hapten exposure. One entry per CDR3 protein, called by TCRdb with MiXCR from the RACE reads. This table holds about 68,000 distinct CDR3 sequences, 9.5% to 12% found once. Time point given: pre-sensitization, week 0. Treatment specified: therapeutic diphenylcyclopropenone sensitization with weekly scalp DPC. Sequenced here: whole blood, sampled in connection with sensitization to the hapten diphenylcyclopropenone (DPC). The receptor source for this set is a woman aged 50 to 60 with alopecia areata. Some clones in this sample may be carry-over from other donors' samples.

The V call is TRBV2, the J call TRBJ2-2; D gene ambiguous. The length of the CDR3 is 15 residues. Germline CDR1 is SNHLY and CDR2 is FYNNEI. V dropped 5 bases and J dropped 1 base, with 11 bases sitting between them. CDR3 in amino acids: CASSLRLQNTGELFF. CDR3 bases: TGTGCCAGCAGTCTCCGACTTCAGAACACCGGGGAGCTGTTTTTT.

There are many counts of this clonotype. The gene calls are TRBV9 and TRBJ1-6, with D unresolved. Germline V gives CDR1 SGDLS, CDR2 YYNGEE. The V end was cut by 4 bases, the J end by 6 bases, with 8 bases between. There are 13 residues in the CDR3. The CDR3, as DNA: TGTGCCAGCAGCAGCAGGATTAATTCACCCCTCCACTTT. Protein sequence: CASSSRINSPLHF.

This clonotype occurred many times. The J gene is TRBJ1-3, the V gene TRBV30; D gene unclear. The CDR3 covers 12 residues. Germline assignment: CDR1 GTSNPN and CDR2 SVGIG (reference sequence). V was pared by 6 bases and J by 0 bases, with 6 bases between. CDR3 coding DNA: TGTGCCTGTGAATCCTCTGGAAACACCATATATTTT. Protein product: CACESSGNTIYF. Full variable domain (missing parts from reference TRBV30 and TRBJ1-3): SQTIHQWPATLVQPVGSPLSLECTVEGTSNPNLYWYRQAAGRGLQLLFYSVGIGQISSEVPQNLSASRPQDRQFILSSKKLLLSDSGFYLCACESSGNTIYFGEGSWLTVV.

This clonotype was seen ten or more times. This sequence joins TRBV29-1 and TRBJ1-1; perhaps TRBD1 as D (5 bases). Germline V lookup: CDR1 SQVTM, CDR2 ANQGSEA. The CDR3 has 12 residues. V lost 6 bases and J lost 1, with 9 bases in between. The CDR3 DNA reads TGCAGCGTCACCGACAGGAACACTGAAGCTTTCTTT. Translated, it gives CSVTDRNTEAFF.

This clonotype showed up just a few times. V gene TRBV12-3 or TRBV12-4 combines with J gene TRBJ2-3; 8 bases agree with TRBD1. This CDR3 has 15 amino acids. V lost 3 bases to trimming and J lost 4 bases; unmatched junction nucleotides: 6. CDR3 in amino acids: CASSLPGTGPDTQYF. The CDR3, as DNA: TGTGCCAGCAGTTTGCCCGGGACAGGTCCAGATACGCAGTATTTT.

In this sample, this clonotype turned up a few times. The V gene is TRBV29-1, the J gene TRBJ1-2, with 10 bases matching TRBD1. There are 13 residues in the CDR3. Germline values: CDR1 SQVTM, CDR2 ANQGSEA. V lost 7 bases to trimming and J lost 6 bases; unmatched junction nucleotides: 8. The CDR3 sequence: CSGRWGTGDGYTF. CDR3 sequence (DNA): TGCAGCGGTCGATGGGGGACAGGGGATGGCTACACCTTC. Supplemented by reference TRBV29-1 and TRBJ1-2, the full variable domain reads SAVISQKPSRDICQRGTSLTIQCQVDSQVTMMFWYRQQPGQSLTLIATANQGSEATYESGFVIDKFPISRPNLTFSTLTVSNMSPEDSSIYLCSGRWGTGDGYTFGSGTRLTVV.

The rearrangement links TRBV3-1 to TRBJ1-1; D is uncertain. The CDR3 length is 18 residues. The germline gives CDR1 LGHDT, CDR2 YNNKEL (reference sequence). The germline V and J ends were trimmed by 0 bases and 3 bases, with 20 bases remaining between them. CDR3 in amino acids: CASSQDLVNGLGYTEAFF. CDR3 coding DNA: TGTGCCAGCAGCCAAGATCTTGTAAACGGCTTGGGGTACACTGAAGCTTTCTTT.

This clonotype was observed many times. The chain is built from TRBV6-2 or TRBV6-3 and TRBJ2-1; D not resolved. Trimming left V 6 bases short and J 10 bases short, with 22 bases between. This CDR3 comprises 15 residues. Germline values: CDR1 MNHEY, CDR2 SVGEGT. CDR3 sequence reads: CASRQYGQPTLEQFF. The CDR3 region has the DNA TGTGCCAGCAGGCAGTACGGTCAGCCGACCTTAGAGCAGTTCTTC.

In its sample, this clonotype was seen many times. The junction shows a germline mismatch at one end, possibly a read error. The chain combines TRBV7-2 with TRBJ2-5, with TRBD2 matching 11 bases. The CDR3 has 15 amino acids. CDR1 SGHTA and CDR2 FQGNSA come from the germline V gene. CDR3 protein: CASSLAFLLAGGPDF. CDR3 DNA: TGTGCCAGCAGCTTAGCATTTCTCCTAGCGGGGGGCCCGGACTTC.